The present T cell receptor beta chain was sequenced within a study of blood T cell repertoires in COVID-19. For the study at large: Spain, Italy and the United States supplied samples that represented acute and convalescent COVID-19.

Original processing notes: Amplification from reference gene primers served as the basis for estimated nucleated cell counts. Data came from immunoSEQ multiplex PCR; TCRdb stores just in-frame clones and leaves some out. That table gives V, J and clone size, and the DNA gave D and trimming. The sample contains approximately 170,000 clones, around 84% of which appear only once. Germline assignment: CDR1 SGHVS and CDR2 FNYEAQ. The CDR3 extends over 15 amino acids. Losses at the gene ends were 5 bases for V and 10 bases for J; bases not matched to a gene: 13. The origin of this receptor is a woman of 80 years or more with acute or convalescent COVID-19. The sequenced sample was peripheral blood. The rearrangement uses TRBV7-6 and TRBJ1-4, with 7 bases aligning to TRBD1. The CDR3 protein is CASSLRTGAGGKLFF. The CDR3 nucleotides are TGTGCCAGCAGCCTCCGGACAGGAGCCGGGGGAAAACTGTTTTTT.